This T cell receptor (beta chain) was recorded in a study of blood T cells in healthy people across ages. Study-wide context: Template switching picked up about one barcoded beta molecule for each two T cells.

In the case of this clonotype: Its antigen is as yet unknown.

V gave up 3 bases and J gave up 9 bases, with 12 bases separating them. The CDR3 is made up of 13 amino acids. Germline CDR1 and CDR2: MNHNS and SASEGT. Every donor contributed roughly 10 milliliters of peripheral blood by blood draw. A second PCR of 7 to 11 cycles used a sample-barcoded 5' primer and a J-beta primer mix. Each sample yielded at least 2.5 million CDR3-containing paired-end reads. TCRdb independently ran MiXCR on the 5' RACE reads; one entry per CDR3 protein. The sample shows hundreds of thousands of distinct CDR3 sequences, roughly 25% of them seen only once. Study-wide findings and caveats: As age increased, TCR beta diversity per million T cells fell in a roughly linear fashion.

Separately, the same data were catalogued under a study of T cells of mothers and their children.

This sequence was found in a boy between 10 and 17 years old in good health. The gene calls are TRBV6-1 and TRBJ1-5; D is ambiguous. The sequencing sample was made of blood. Here the CDR3 DNA reads TGTGCCAGCAGTGACTACACGGTAGGGCCCCAGCATTTT. Amino acid sequence: CASSDYTVGPQHF.